The 21 T cell receptor beta chains below come from one sample, sequenced in a study of blood T cells in healthy people across ages. PCR was performed a second time for roughly 7 to 11 cycles using a sample-barcoded 5' primer and a J-beta primer mix. TCRdb independently ran MiXCR on the 5' RACE reads; one entry per CDR3 protein. There are 630,000 or so distinct CDR3 sequences in the sample; about 30% occur only once, and more than 15% lies in the top ten. Sample: blood. These receptors originate from a woman of 80 years or more in good health.

About this clonotype: This may stem from a read error, because a much larger clone lies one nucleotide away. The chain recombines TRBV6-6 with TRBJ2-7, with 10 bases aligning to TRBD2. The CDR3 totals 16 residues. Germline CDR1 reads MNHNY; CDR2 reads SVGAGI (reference sequence). The CDR3 sequence: CAGSYVTSGVSYEQYF. The CDR3 nucleotides are TGTGCCGGCAGTTACGTCACTAGCGGGGTCTCCTACGAGCAGTACTTC.

A word on this clonotype: Since a much larger clone is just one base distant, this may be a read error. Here the CDR3 reads CSARASTPGSYNERFF. The CDR3 DNA is TGCAGTGCTAGAGCGTCCACACCAGGCTCCTACAATGAGCGGTTCTTC. The J gene is TRBJ2-1, the V gene TRBV20-1; D not certain. The CDR3 has 16 residues. From germline, CDR1 is DFQATT and CDR2 SNEGSKA (reference sequence).

Comment on this clonotype: With a much larger clone just one base away, this may be a read error. The rearrangement joins TRBV12-3 or TRBV12-4 to TRBJ2-3; TRBD2 is a possible D gene (5 bases). This CDR3 spans 14 amino acids. This CDR3 reads CASSLRGYTDAQYF. Written as DNA, the CDR3 is TGTGCCAGCAGTTTACGAGGGTACACAGATGCGCAGTATTTT.

This clonotype appeared many times. The V call is TRBV5-1, the J call TRBJ1-5, with no clear D. The V end was cut by 0 bases, the J end by 6 bases, with 10 bases between. The CDR3 is 14 residues long. The germline gives CDR1 SGHRS, CDR2 YFSETQ. The CDR3 coding sequence is TGCGCCAGCAGCTTGGGGAGCGCAGGTCAGCCCCAGCATTTT. It is translated as CASSLGSAGQPQHF.

Concerning this clonotype: Possible read error: a much larger clone is one base away. The rearrangement uses TRBV12-3 or TRBV12-4 and TRBJ2-1, with TRBD2 identical over 7 bases. V trimming: 5 bases; J trimming: 9 bases; junction bases outside the gene matches: 13. CDR3 length equals 15 residues. CDR3 region: CASSAQAGRRGEQFF. CDR3 nucleotide sequence: TGTGCCAGCAGTGCCCAAGCGGGGAGGCGGGGTGAGCAGTTCTTC.

Details on this clonotype: One end of the junction fails to match germline, which may point to a read error. The rearrangement links TRBV10-3 to TRBJ2-5, with D maybe TRBD2 (6 bases). The CDR3 extends over 14 amino acids. CDR1 and CDR2 from the germline V gene are ENHRY and SYGVKD. CDR3 nucleotides: TGTGCCAGCAGTGAAGACCCAGGGAGGGAGACCCAGTACTTC. Translated: CASSEDPGRETQYF.

V gene TRBV19 combines with J gene TRBJ1-5; TRBD1 matches at 8 bases. After removal of 5 bases from V and 3 bases from J, the junction contained 9 bases not matched to a gene. CDR3 length equals 16 residues. The germline V gene has CDR1 LNHDA and CDR2 SQIVND (reference sequence). The CDR3 DNA reads TGTGCCAGTAGTGTTAACCAGGGGGCTCTCAATCAGCCCCAGCATTTT. Amino acids: CASSVNQGALNQPQHF. Full variable domain (outside the CDR3, taken from reference TRBV19 and TRBJ1-5): DGGITQSPKYLFRKEGQNVTLSCEQNLNHDAMYWYRQDPGQGLRLIYYSQIVNDFQKGDIAEGYSVSREKKESFPLTVTSAQKNPTAFYLCASSVNQGALNQPQHFGDGTRLSIL.

This clonotype has ten or more counts. The rearrangement uses TRBV30 and TRBJ1-5; D remains ambiguous. The ends were cut back, 3 bases at V and 7 bases at J, with 19 bases in the middle. In germline, CDR1 is GTSNPN, CDR2 SVGIG (reference sequence). There are 15 residues in the CDR3. DNA of the CDR3: TGTGCCTGGAGCTTTGGACCGACCCAGGACCAGCCCCAGCATTTT. Amino acid sequence: CAWSFGPTQDQPQHF.

This rearrangement joins TRBV12-3 or TRBV12-4 to TRBJ2-3; D possibly matches TRBD1 or TRBD2 (5 bases each). Trimming pared 1 base from V and 11 bases from J, leaving 22 bases between. The CDR3 is 16 residues long. CDR3 region: CASSLGQGARADVQYF. In nucleotides, the CDR3 is TGTGCCAGCAGTTTAGGTCAGGGAGCTAGAGCAGATGTGCAGTATTTT.

This clonotype came up many times. The J gene is TRBJ2-6, the V gene TRBV18; D remains ambiguous. Germline V gene data show CDR1 as KGHSH and CDR2 as LQKENI. This CDR3 is 15 amino acids long. Trimming pared 2 bases from V and 0 bases from J, leaving 5 bases between. This CDR3 reads CASSPYTSGANVLTF. For the CDR3, the DNA is TGTGCCAGCTCACCATATACCTCTGGGGCCAACGTCCTGACTTTC.

The chain has TRBV6-1 and TRBJ1-1, with D possibly matching TRBD1 (5 bases). The germline CDR1 and CDR2 sequences are MNHNS and SASEGT. The CDR3 spans 14 residues. The V end lost 1 base, the J end lost 4 bases, and 10 bases lay between the germline ends. DNA for the CDR3: TGTGCCAGCAGTGAAGGGGGGTTCCGCACTGAAGCTTTCTTT. Encoded protein: CASSEGGFRTEAFF.

With respect to this clonotype: A read error may explain this, as a much larger clone is one base away. The chain has TRBV20-1 and TRBJ2-1, with a weak D call TRBD1 (5 bases). The CDR3 extends over 15 amino acids. CDR1 and CDR2 from the germline V gene are DFQATT and SNEGSKA (reference sequence). This CDR3 is CSAGPWGVMDNERFF. CDR3 in DNA: TGCAGTGCAGGGCCTTGGGGTGTCATGGACAATGAGCGGTTCTTC.

This clonotype was observed a few times. It may be a read error: a sequence one base away is much more abundant. The genes are TRBV9 and TRBJ2-7; either TRBD1 or TRBD2 may supply D (5 bases each). The CDR3 contains 14 residues. V was shortened by 0 bases and J by 7 bases, with 14 bases between the two germline ends. The germline gives CDR1 SGDLS, CDR2 YYNGEE. DNA for the CDR3: TGTGCCAGCAGCGTAGGGGGGACGAAAAATGAGCAGTACTTC. Its protein product is CASSVGGTKNEQYF. Full variable domain (remainder filled in from reference TRBV9 and TRBJ2-7): DSGVTQTPKHLITATGQRVTLRCSPRSGDLSVYWYQQSLDQGLQFLIQYYNGEERAKGNILERFSAQQFPDLHSELNLSSLELGDSALYFCASSVGGTKNEQYFGPGTRLTVT.

This clonotype was detected many times. This chain uses TRBV5-1 with TRBJ2-7; the D gene is possibly TRBD1 (8 bases). The CDR3 sequence is 15 residues long. Trimming stripped 3 bases from V and 6 bases from J, with 19 bases between. The V gene's germline CDR1 is SGHRS and CDR2 YFSETQ. The CDR3 DNA follows: TGCGCCAGCAGCTCGAGCGGGACAGGCCCCTCCGAGCAGTACTTC. Translated: CASSSSGTGPSEQYF. The complete variable domain, with remaining parts taken from reference TRBV5-1 and TRBJ2-7, reads KAGVTQTPRYLIKTRGQQVTLSCSPISGHRSVSWYQQTPGQGLQFLFEYFSETQRNKGNFPGRFSGRQFSNSRSEMNVSTLELGDSALYLCASSSSGTGPSEQYFGPGTRLTVT.

Turning to this clonotype: The germline gene is not matched at one end of the junction; a read error may be the cause. The chain couples TRBV30 to TRBJ1-5, with unresolved D. The CDR3 runs 16 residues. Per germline, CDR1 GTSNPN and CDR2 SVGIG (reference sequence). CDR3 in amino acids: CARSGRAGYSNQPQHF. Here the CDR3 DNA reads TGTGCCCGGAGTGGAAGAGCAGGCTATAGCAATCAGCCCCAGCATTTT.

This clonotype was detected ten times or more. The chain has TRBV9 and TRBJ1-2; D not certain. The CDR3 consists of 13 residues. From germline, CDR1 is SGDLS and CDR2 YYNGEE. V gave up 0 bases and J gave up 8 bases, with 11 bases separating them. In DNA form, the CDR3 reads TGTGCCAGCAGCGTAGGAACGGGAAGGGGCTACACCTTC. Encoded protein: CASSVGTGRGYTF.

The J gene is TRBJ2-3, the V gene TRBV5-1; a weak D match, TRBD2 (6 bases). Germline V lookup: CDR1 SGHRS, CDR2 YFSETQ. The CDR3 sequence is 14 residues long. Trimming took off 2 bases at V and 5 bases at J, with 12 bases between the two ends. The CDR3 nucleotides are TGCGCCAGCAGCTTACGGGACTCGGGAGATACGCAGTATTTT. This codes for CASSLRDSGDTQYF. Variable domain in full (rest from reference TRBV5-1 and TRBJ2-3): KAGVTQTPRYLIKTRGQQVTLSCSPISGHRSVSWYQQTPGQGLQFLFEYFSETQRNKGNFPGRFSGRQFSNSRSEMNVSTLELGDSALYLCASSLRDSGDTQYFGPGTRLTVL.

This clonotype was seen many times. The chain recombines TRBV28 with TRBJ2-7, with 8 bases that match TRBD1. The CDR3 is made up of 18 amino acids. Trimming removed 6 bases from V and 6 bases from J; junction bases left unmatched: 22. Germline V lookup: CDR1 MDHEN, CDR2 SYDVKM. This CDR3 is CASSLLTVQGGRLVEQYF. The CDR3 DNA follows: TGTGCCAGCAGCCTACTTACAGTACAGGGGGGTAGGCTCGTCGAGCAGTACTTC.

J is TRBJ2-2 and V is TRBV12-3 or TRBV12-4; maybe TRBD1 (5 bases). V gave up 8 bases and J gave up 8 bases, with 9 bases separating them. The CDR3 sequence is 11 residues long. This CDR3 is CASGALGELFF. The CDR3 region has the DNA TGTGCCAGCGGGGCCCTAGGGGAGCTGTTTTTT.

The chain uses TRBV5-1 and TRBJ1-1; no definite D call. Per the germline V gene, CDR1 is SGHRS and CDR2 is YFSETQ. The CDR3 extends over 14 amino acids. The V end was cut by 2 bases, the J end by 0 bases, with 8 bases between. The CDR3 sequence is CASSFRTVNTEAFF. In nucleotides, the CDR3 is TGCGCCAGCAGCTTCCGGACGGTGAACACTGAAGCTTTCTTT. Looking up the rest from reference TRBV5-1 and TRBJ1-1 gives the full variable domain: KAGVTQTPRYLIKTRGQQVTLSCSPISGHRSVSWYQQTPGQGLQFLFEYFSETQRNKGNFPGRFSGRQFSNSRSEMNVSTLELGDSALYLCASSFRTVNTEAFFGQGTRLTVV.

This clonotype was seen repeatedly, ten times or more. The V and J genes are TRBV9 and TRBJ2-7; TRBD2 is a possible D gene (7 bases). Trimming removed 4 bases at V and 0 bases at J, with 11 bases between. This CDR3 is built from 14 residues. Germline-derived CDR1 and CDR2 are SGDLS and YYNGEE. The CDR3: CASSPRGASYEQYF. CDR3 DNA sequence: TGTGCCAGCAGCCCTCGGGGGGCCTCCTACGAGCAGTACTTC.